The rows below give T cell receptor beta chains drawn from one sample of a study of cytomegalovirus exposure and HLA in healthy donors. The method was immunoSEQ multiplex PCR; TCRdb's version includes in-frame clones alone and lacks a portion of them. The profile shows more than 95,000 clones, about 68% of them singletons. Sequenced sample: PBMCs. These receptors all stem from a woman between 40 and 55 years old in good health and CMV-seropositive. Both conserved end residues are part of each CDR3. Each record gives: J gene, D gene, clone size, V gene, CDR3 protein, CDR3 DNA. D genes are given only for firm matches. Where a row states a size, it is once, few, many or the class of an expanded clone; other rows omit it.

J gene: TRBJ2-5; D gene: TRBD1; clone size: NA; V gene: TRBV29-1; CDR3 protein: CSVGPGQGGETQYF; CDR3 DNA: TGCAGCGTTGGACCGGGACAGGGCGGGGAGACCCAGTACTTC
J gene: TRBJ2-2; D gene: NA; clone size: NA; V gene: TRBV2; CDR3 protein: CASSEGAAGMDGELFF; CDR3 DNA: TGTGCCAGCAGTGAAGGAGCGGCAGGAATGGACGGGGAGCTGTTTTTT
J gene: TRBJ2-7; D gene: NA; clone size: NA; V gene: TRBV10-3; CDR3 protein: CAINEGQAYEQYF; CDR3 DNA: TGTGCCATCAACGAGGGACAAGCCTACGAGCAGTACTTC
J gene: TRBJ2-5; D gene: TRBD2; clone size: NA; V gene: TRBV25-1; CDR3 protein: CASSERGGQETQYF; CDR3 DNA: TGTGCCAGCAGTGAAAGGGGAGGGCAAGAGACCCAGTACTTC
J gene: TRBJ1-4; D gene: TRBD1; clone size: NA; V gene: TRBV11-2; CDR3 protein: CASSPDRGLGEKLFF; CDR3 DNA: TGTGCCAGCAGCCCCGACAGGGGGCTGGGTGAAAAACTGTTTTTT
J gene: TRBJ2-3; D gene: NA; clone size: NA; V gene: TRBV7-7; CDR3 protein: CASSPGSTDTQYF; CDR3 DNA: TGTGCCAGCAGCCCCGGTAGCACAGATACGCAGTATTTT
J gene: TRBJ2-7; D gene: NA; clone size: once; V gene: TRBV4-3; CDR3 protein: CASSQERWMNYEQYF; CDR3 DNA: TGCGCCAGCAGCCAAGAGAGGTGGATGAACTACGAGCAGTACTTC
J gene: TRBJ1-1; D gene: NA; clone size: NA; V gene: TRBV9; CDR3 protein: CASTRSGRFNTEAFF; CDR3 DNA: TGTGCCAGCACCCGTAGCGGCAGATTTAACACTGAAGCTTTCTTT
J gene: TRBJ1-5; D gene: NA; clone size: few; V gene: TRBV6-1; CDR3 protein: CASSEGGRELQPQHF; CDR3 DNA: TGTGCCAGCAGTGAAGGGGGCAGGGAATTGCAGCCCCAGCATTTT
J gene: TRBJ2-1; D gene: NA; clone size: NA; V gene: TRBV28; CDR3 protein: CASRLTAPNEQFF; CDR3 DNA: TGTGCCAGCAGGTTGACAGCACCAAATGAGCAGTTCTTC
J gene: TRBJ2-5; D gene: TRBD2; clone size: NA; V gene: TRBV7-9; CDR3 protein: CASSLFGGDGGETQYF; CDR3 DNA: TGTGCCAGCAGCTTATTCGGTGGGGACGGGGGGGAGACCCAGTACTTC
J gene: TRBJ1-1; D gene: TRBD1; clone size: NA; V gene: TRBV7-2; CDR3 protein: CASSWGQGLNTEAFF; CDR3 DNA: TGTGCCAGCAGCTGGGGACAGGGGTTGAACACTGAAGCTTTCTTT
J gene: TRBJ2-2; D gene: NA; clone size: NA; V gene: TRBV5-4; CDR3 protein: CASSLSGTGELFF; CDR3 DNA: TGTGCCAGCAGCTTGAGCGGAACCGGGGAGCTGTTTTTT
J gene: TRBJ1-5; D gene: TRBD1; clone size: once; V gene: TRBV27; CDR3 protein: CASRTTGDQPQHF; CDR3 DNA: TGTGCCAGCAGGACGACAGGGGATCAGCCCCAGCATTTT
J gene: TRBJ2-5; D gene: TRBD1; clone size: NA; V gene: TRBV19; CDR3 protein: CASSLGRDRGETQYF; CDR3 DNA: TGTGCCAGTAGTCTCGGCCGGGACAGGGGAGAGACCCAGTACTTC
J gene: TRBJ2-7; D gene: TRBD2; clone size: NA; V gene: TRBV10-2; CDR3 protein: CASSEAGLASDYEQYF; CDR3 DNA: TGCGCCAGCAGTGAGGCGGGACTAGCAAGCGACTACGAGCAGTACTTC
J gene: TRBJ2-2; D gene: NA; clone size: once; V gene: TRBV7-7; CDR3 protein: CASSNQDGQNTGELFF; CDR3 DNA: TGTGCCAGCAGCAACCAGGATGGACAGAACACCGGGGAGCTGTTTTTT
J gene: TRBJ2-1; D gene: TRBD2; clone size: NA; V gene: TRBV9; CDR3 protein: CASSPGTSENEQFF; CDR3 DNA: TGTGCCAGCAGCCCCGGGACTAGTGAGAATGAGCAGTTCTTC
J gene: TRBJ1-1; D gene: NA; clone size: NA; V gene: TRBV18; CDR3 protein: CASSPQVKTANTEAFF; CDR3 DNA: TGTGCCAGCTCACCACAAGTAAAGACAGCTAACACTGAAGCTTTCTTT
J gene: TRBJ2-7; D gene: TRBD1; clone size: NA; V gene: TRBV14; CDR3 protein: CASSQLGTGGYEQYF; CDR3 DNA: TGTGCCAGCAGCCAACTAGGGACAGGGGGCTACGAGCAGTACTTC
J gene: TRBJ1-2; D gene: NA; clone size: NA; V gene: TRBV4-1; CDR3 protein: CASSQVTGNYGYTF; CDR3 DNA: TGCGCCAGCAGCCAAGTAACGGGGAACTATGGCTACACCTTC
J gene: TRBJ2-3; D gene: TRBD2; clone size: few; V gene: TRBV19; CDR3 protein: CASSWFSGRSDTQYF; CDR3 DNA: TGTGCCAGTAGTTGGTTCAGCGGGAGGTCAGATACGCAGTATTTT
J gene: TRBJ2-2; D gene: TRBD1; clone size: few; V gene: TRBV29-1; CDR3 protein: CSATGGGTGELFF; CDR3 DNA: TGCAGCGCCACAGGGGGTGGTACCGGGGAGCTGTTTTTT
J gene: TRBJ2-1; D gene: TRBD2; clone size: NA; V gene: TRBV6-4; CDR3 protein: CASSRTSGNTNEQFF; CDR3 DNA: TGTGCCAGCAGCCGGACTAGCGGGAACACCAATGAGCAGTTCTTC
J gene: TRBJ1-1; D gene: TRBD1; clone size: NA; V gene: TRBV19; CDR3 protein: CASSITGELSPNTEAFF; CDR3 DNA: TGTGCCAGTAGTATCACAGGGGAATTATCCCCCAACACTGAAGCTTTCTTT
J gene: TRBJ1-2; D gene: NA; clone size: NA; V gene: TRBV5-4; CDR3 protein: CASSLVGYGYTF; CDR3 DNA: TGTGCCAGCAGCTTGGTCGGCTATGGCTACACCTTC
J gene: TRBJ1-4; D gene: NA; clone size: few; V gene: TRBV18; CDR3 protein: CASSPGGVGREKLFF; CDR3 DNA: TGTGCCAGCTCGCCGGGTGGCGTTGGGAGGGAAAAACTGTTTTTT
J gene: TRBJ2-2; D gene: TRBD2; clone size: NA; V gene: TRBV5-1; CDR3 protein: CASSLDVTSGRGEVGELFF; CDR3 DNA: TGCGCCAGCAGCTTGGACGTGACTAGCGGGAGGGGAGAGGTCGGGGAGCTGTTTTTT
J gene: TRBJ1-2; D gene: NA; clone size: few; V gene: TRBV7-2; CDR3 protein: CASSLVPDKVWASGYTF; CDR3 DNA: TGTGCCAGCAGCTTAGTACCGGACAAGGTTTGGGCCTCTGGCTACACCTTC
J gene: TRBJ1-5; D gene: TRBD1; clone size: NA; V gene: TRBV19; CDR3 protein: CASRKDRGGNQPQHF; CDR3 DNA: TGTGCCAGTAGAAAGGACAGGGGTGGCAATCAGCCCCAGCATTTT
J gene: TRBJ2-5; D gene: TRBD2; clone size: NA; V gene: TRBV29-1; CDR3 protein: CSVPSGSETQYF; CDR3 DNA: TGCAGCGTTCCCAGCGGGAGTGAGACCCAGTACTTC
J gene: TRBJ2-1; D gene: TRBD2; clone size: NA; V gene: TRBV19; CDR3 protein: CASSIGSGLAGVNEQFF; CDR3 DNA: TGTGCCAGTAGTATAGGGTCCGGGCTAGCGGGAGTTAATGAGCAGTTCTTC